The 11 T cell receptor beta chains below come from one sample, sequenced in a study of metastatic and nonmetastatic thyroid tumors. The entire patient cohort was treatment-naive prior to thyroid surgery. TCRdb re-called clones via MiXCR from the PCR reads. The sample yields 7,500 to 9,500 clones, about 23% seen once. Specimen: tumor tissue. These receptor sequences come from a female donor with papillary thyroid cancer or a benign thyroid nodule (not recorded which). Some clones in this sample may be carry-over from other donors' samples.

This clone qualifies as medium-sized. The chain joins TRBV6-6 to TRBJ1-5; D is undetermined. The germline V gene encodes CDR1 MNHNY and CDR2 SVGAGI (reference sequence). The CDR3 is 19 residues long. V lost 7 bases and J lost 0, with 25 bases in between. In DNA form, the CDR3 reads TGTGCCAGCACTTTCTTATCGACAAAATGGGATGATAGCAATCAGCCCCAGCATTTT. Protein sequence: CASTFLSTKWDDSNQPQHF.

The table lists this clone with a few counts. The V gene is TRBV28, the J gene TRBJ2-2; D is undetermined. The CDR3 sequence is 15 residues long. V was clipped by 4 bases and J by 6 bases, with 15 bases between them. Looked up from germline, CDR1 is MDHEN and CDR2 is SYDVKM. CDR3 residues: CASSSLEYDAGELFF. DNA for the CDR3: TGTGCCAGCAGTTCCTTGGAATATGACGCCGGGGAGCTGTTTTTT.

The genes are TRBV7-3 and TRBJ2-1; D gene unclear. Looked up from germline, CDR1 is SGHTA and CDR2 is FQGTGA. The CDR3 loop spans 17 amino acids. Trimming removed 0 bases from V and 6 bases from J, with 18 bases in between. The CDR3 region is CASSLTPGALGSNEQFF. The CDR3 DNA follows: TGTGCCAGCAGCTTAACGCCAGGAGCCCTAGGCAGCAATGAGCAGTTCTTC.

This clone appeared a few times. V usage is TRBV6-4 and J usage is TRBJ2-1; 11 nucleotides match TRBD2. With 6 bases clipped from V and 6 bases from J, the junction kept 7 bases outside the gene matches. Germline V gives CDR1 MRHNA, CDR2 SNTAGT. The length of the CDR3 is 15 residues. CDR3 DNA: TGTGCCAGCAGCCATCAGACTAGCGGGATCAATGAGCAGTTCTTC. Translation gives CASSHQTSGINEQFF.

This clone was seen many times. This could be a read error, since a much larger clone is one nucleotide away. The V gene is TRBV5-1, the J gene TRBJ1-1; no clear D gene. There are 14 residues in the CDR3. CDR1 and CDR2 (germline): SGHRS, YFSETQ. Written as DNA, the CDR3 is TGCGCCAGCAGCTTGGGCGGAGGGTACACTGAAGCTTCCTTT. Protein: CASSLGGGYTEASF. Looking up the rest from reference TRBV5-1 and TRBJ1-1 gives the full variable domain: KAGVTQTPRYLIKTRGQQVTLSCSPISGHRSVSWYQQTPGQGLQFLFEYFSETQRNKGNFPGRFSGRQFSNSRSEMNVSTLELGDSALYLCASSLGGGYTEASFGQGTRLTVV.

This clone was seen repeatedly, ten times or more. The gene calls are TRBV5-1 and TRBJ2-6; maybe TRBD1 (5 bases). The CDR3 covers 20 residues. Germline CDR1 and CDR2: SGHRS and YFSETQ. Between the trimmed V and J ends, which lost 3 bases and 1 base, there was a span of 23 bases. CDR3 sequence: CASSWSTPTVSASGANVLTF. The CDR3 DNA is TGCGCCAGCAGCTGGTCAACGCCGACAGTATCGGCGTCTGGGGCCAACGTCCTGACTTTC.

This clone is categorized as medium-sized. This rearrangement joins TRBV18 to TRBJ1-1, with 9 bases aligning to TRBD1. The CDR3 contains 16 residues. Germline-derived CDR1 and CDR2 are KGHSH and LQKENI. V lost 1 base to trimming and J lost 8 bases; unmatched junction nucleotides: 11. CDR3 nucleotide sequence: TGTGCCAGCTCACCACTTCCCAAACAGGGGGCATCAGAAGCTTTCTTT. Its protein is CASSPLPKQGASEAFF.

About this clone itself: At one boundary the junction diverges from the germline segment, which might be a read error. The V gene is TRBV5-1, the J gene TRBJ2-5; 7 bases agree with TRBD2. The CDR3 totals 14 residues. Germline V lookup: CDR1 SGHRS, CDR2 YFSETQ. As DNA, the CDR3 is TGCGCCCGCCGGCTGGGGGGGTTCCAAGAGACCCAGTACTTT. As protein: CARRLGGFQETQYF.

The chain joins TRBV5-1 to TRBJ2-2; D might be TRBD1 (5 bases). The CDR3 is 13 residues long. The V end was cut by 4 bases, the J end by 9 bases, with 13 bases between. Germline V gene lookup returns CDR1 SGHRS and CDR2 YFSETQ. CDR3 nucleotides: TGCGCCAGCAGCCCCAGGGTGCTCCGGGAGCTGTTTTTT. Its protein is CASSPRVLRELFF.

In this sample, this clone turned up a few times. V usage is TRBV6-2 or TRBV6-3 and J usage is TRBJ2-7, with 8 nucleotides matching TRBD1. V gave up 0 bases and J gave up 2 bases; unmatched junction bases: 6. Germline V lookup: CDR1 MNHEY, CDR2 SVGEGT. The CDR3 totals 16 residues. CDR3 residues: CASSYSLGQVTYEQYF. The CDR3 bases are TGTGCCAGCAGTTACTCCCTGGGACAGGTTACCTACGAGCAGTACTTC.

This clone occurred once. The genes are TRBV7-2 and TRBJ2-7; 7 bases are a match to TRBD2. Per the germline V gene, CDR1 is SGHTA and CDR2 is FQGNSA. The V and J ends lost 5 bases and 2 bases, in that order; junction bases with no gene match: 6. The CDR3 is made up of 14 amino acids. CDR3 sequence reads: CASSVGLEPYEQYF. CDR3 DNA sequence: TGTGCCAGCAGCGTCGGACTAGAACCCTACGAGCAGTACTTC.